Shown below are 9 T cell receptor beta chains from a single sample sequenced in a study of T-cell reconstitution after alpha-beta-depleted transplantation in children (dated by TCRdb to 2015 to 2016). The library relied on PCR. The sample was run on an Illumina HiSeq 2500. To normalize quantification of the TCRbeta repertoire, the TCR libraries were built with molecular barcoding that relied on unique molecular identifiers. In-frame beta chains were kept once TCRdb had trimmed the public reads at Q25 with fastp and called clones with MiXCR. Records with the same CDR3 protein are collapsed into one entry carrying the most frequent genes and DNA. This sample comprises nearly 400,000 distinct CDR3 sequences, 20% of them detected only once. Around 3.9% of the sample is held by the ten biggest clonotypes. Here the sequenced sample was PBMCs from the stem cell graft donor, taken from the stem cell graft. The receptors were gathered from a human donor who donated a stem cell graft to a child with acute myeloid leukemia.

Here the CDR3 reads CASVFLAGGYNEQFF. DNA for the CDR3: TGTGCCAGCGTTTTTCTAGCGGGAGGGTACAATGAGCAGTTCTTC. The rearrangement links TRBV7-2 to TRBJ2-1; TRBD2 matches at 12 bases. This CDR3 has 15 residues. The V gene end was trimmed by 8 bases and the J gene end by 4 bases; junction bases not matched to a gene: 6. Germline values: CDR1 SGHTA, CDR2 FQGNSA.

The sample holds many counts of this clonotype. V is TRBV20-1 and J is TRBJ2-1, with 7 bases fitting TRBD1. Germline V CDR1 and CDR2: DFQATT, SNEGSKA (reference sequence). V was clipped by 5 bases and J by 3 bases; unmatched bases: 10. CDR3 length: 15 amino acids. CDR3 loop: CSARLPGQRYNEQFF. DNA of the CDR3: TGCAGTGCTCGTCTACCGGGACAGCGCTACAATGAGCAGTTCTTC.

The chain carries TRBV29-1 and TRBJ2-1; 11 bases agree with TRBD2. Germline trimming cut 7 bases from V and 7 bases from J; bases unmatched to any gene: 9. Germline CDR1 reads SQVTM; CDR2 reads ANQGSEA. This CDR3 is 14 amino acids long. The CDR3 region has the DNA TGCAGCGGATTCACTAGCGGGAGAGGTAATGAGCAGTTCTTC. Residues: CSGFTSGRGNEQFF.

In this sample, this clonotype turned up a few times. The CDR3 DNA follows: TGTGCCACCAGCAGAGAACCACCGTTGCAGTACTTC. It specifies CATSREPPLQYF. The chain recombines TRBV15 with TRBJ2-5, with D unclear. CDR3 length: 12 amino acids. The V end was cut by 0 bases, the J end by 11 bases, with 10 bases between. The V gene's germline CDR1 is LNHNV and CDR2 YYDKDF (reference sequence).

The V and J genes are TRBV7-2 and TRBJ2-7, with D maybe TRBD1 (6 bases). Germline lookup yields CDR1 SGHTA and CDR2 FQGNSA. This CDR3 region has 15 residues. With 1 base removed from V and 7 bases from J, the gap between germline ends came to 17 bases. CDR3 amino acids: CASSLVSGGTGEQYF. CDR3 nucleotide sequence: TGTGCCAGCAGCTTAGTTTCTGGGGGCACGGGGGAGCAGTACTTC.

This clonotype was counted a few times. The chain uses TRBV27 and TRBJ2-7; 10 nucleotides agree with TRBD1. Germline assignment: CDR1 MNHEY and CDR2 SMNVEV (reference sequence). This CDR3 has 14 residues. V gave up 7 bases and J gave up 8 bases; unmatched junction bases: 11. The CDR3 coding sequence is TGTGCCAGCACTACATTACGACAGGGGGCCCAGCAGTACTTC. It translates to CASTTLRQGAQQYF.

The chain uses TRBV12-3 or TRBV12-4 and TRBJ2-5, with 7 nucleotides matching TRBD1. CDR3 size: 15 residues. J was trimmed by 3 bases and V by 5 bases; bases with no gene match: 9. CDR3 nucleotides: TGTGCCAGCAGTAACCCCAGGGGGACAGAAGAGACCCAGTACTTC. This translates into CASSNPRGTEETQYF.

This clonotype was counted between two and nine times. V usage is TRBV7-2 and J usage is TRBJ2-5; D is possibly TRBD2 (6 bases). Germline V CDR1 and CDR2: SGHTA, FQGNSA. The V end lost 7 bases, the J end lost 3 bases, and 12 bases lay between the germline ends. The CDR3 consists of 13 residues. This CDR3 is CASTGGDEETQYF. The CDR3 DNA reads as TGTGCCAGCACCGGCGGGGACGAAGAGACCCAGTACTTC. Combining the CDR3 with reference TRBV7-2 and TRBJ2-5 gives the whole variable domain GAGVSQSPSNKVTEKGKDVELRCDPISGHTALYWYRQSLGQGLEFLIYFQGNSAPDKSGLPSDRFSAERTGGSVSTLTIQRTQQEDSAVYLCASTGGDEETQYFGPGTRLLVL.

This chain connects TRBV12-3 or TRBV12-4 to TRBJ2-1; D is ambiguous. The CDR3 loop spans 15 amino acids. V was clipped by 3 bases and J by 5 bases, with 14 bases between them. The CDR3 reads CASSFVRLEDNEQFF. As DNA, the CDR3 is TGTGCCAGCAGTTTTGTCCGATTAGAGGACAATGAGCAGTTCTTC.